Below are 16 T cell receptor beta chains sequenced from a single sample in a study of cytomegalovirus exposure and HLA in healthy donors. PCR used 60 Vbeta primers and 13 Jbeta primers. Measured with immunoSEQ multiplex PCR; TCRdb has only the in-frame clones, and not every one. The table shows roughly 140,000 clones, with roughly four fifths occurring only once. The sequencing input was PBMCs. These receptors were collected from a man aged 18 to 29 in good health and CMV-seronegative.

The rearrangement links TRBV2 to TRBJ1-5; 8 nucleotides line up with TRBD1. The CDR3 has 15 residues. Germline V gene lookup returns CDR1 SNHLY and CDR2 FYNNEI. After removal of 3 bases from V and 9 bases from J, the junction contained 10 bases not matched to a gene. CDR3 loop: CASSDDRGGDRPQHF. The CDR3 DNA sequence: TGTGCCAGCAGTGACGACAGGGGAGGGGATCGGCCCCAGCATTTT. The full variable domain, rest sourced from reference TRBV2 and TRBJ1-5, is EPEVTQTPSHQVTQMGQEVILRCVPISNHLYFYWYRQILGQKVEFLVSFYNNEISEKSEIFDDQFSVERPDGSNFTLKIRSTKLEDSAMYFCASSDDRGGDRPQHFGDGTRLSIL.

The chain has TRBV6-5 and TRBJ2-3; D may be TRBD2 (5 bases). Trimming took 6 bases from V and 1 from J, leaving 8 bases between them. The CDR3 is 13 residues long. Per the germline V gene, CDR1 is MNHEY and CDR2 is SVGAGI. In nucleotides, the CDR3 is TGTGCCAGCAGACTTAGCGGCACAGATACGCAGTATTTT. Its protein product is CASRLSGTDTQYF.

Written as DNA, the CDR3 is TGCGCCAGCAACCCAGCCTCCACTAGCGGGAGTGGTGAGCAGTTCTTC. This codes for CASNPASTSGSGEQFF. The V gene is TRBV4-3, the J gene TRBJ2-1, with TRBD2 matching 11 bases. CDR3 length: 16 residues. CDR1 and CDR2 (germline): LGHNA, YSLEER. V gave up 7 bases and J gave up 9 bases; unmatched junction bases: 14.

This clone was recorded once. This rearrangement joins TRBV7-2 to TRBJ2-1; maybe TRBD2 (6 bases). The CDR3 sequence is 15 residues long. Germline V gives CDR1 SGHTA, CDR2 FQGNSA. V was shortened by 4 bases and J by 4 bases, with 14 bases between the two germline ends. The CDR3 loop reads CASSSRLGDYNEQFF. The CDR3 nucleotides are TGTGCCAGCAGCTCCCGACTAGGCGATTACAATGAGCAGTTCTTC.

The genes are TRBV18 and TRBJ1-3; no firm D call. Between the trimmed V and J ends, which lost 5 bases and 6 bases, there was a span of 14 bases. Germline assignment: CDR1 KGHSH and CDR2 LQKENI. The length of the CDR3 is 14 residues. The CDR3 here is CASSTTGVVNTIYF. In nucleotides, the CDR3 is TGTGCCAGCTCAACGACGGGTGTCGTAAACACCATATATTTT. Full variable domain (remainder filled in from reference TRBV18 and TRBJ1-3): NAGVMQNPRHLVRRRGQEARLRCSPMKGHSHVYWYRQLPEEGLKFMVYLQKENIIDESGMPKERFSAEFPKEGPSILRIQQVVRGDSAAYFCASSTTGVVNTIYFGEGSWLTVV.

CDR3 loop: CASSQGSGGVDEQFF. CDR3 DNA: TGCGCCAGCAGCCAAGGTTCGGGCGGGGTGGATGAGCAGTTCTTC. The chain joins TRBV4-3 to TRBJ2-1, with a possible D match to TRBD2 (6 bases). CDR1 and CDR2 (germline): LGHNA, YSLEER. CDR3 length: 15 amino acids. Between the trimmed V and J ends, which lost 1 base and 8 bases, there was a span of 15 bases.

This clone was observed once. J is TRBJ2-1 and V is TRBV5-1; 11 nucleotides align to TRBD2. CDR3 length equals 16 residues. V was pared by 4 bases and J by 5 bases, with 8 bases of the junction left unmatched. From germline, CDR1 is SGHRS and CDR2 YFSETQ. In nucleotides, the CDR3 is TGCGCCAGCAGCGTCCAGACTAGCGGGGCCGACAATGAGCAGTTCTTC. Amino acid sequence: CASSVQTSGADNEQFF.

The chain couples TRBV6-5 to TRBJ2-3; tentative D call: TRBD1 (5 bases). The CDR3 loop spans 14 amino acids. V lost 6 bases, J lost 9 bases, and 19 bases lay in between. In germline, CDR1 is MNHEY, CDR2 SVGAGI. The CDR3 nucleotides read TGTGCCAGCAGCCAGGCCAAAGGACACTCCACGCAGTATTTT. This sequence encodes CASSQAKGHSTQYF.

This clone has a single count. V and J are TRBV2 and TRBJ2-5; 9 nucleotides agree with TRBD2. V trimming: 4 bases; J trimming: 10 bases; junction bases outside the gene matches: 7. Germline V gene lookup returns CDR1 SNHLY and CDR2 FYNNEI. This CDR3 has 13 amino acids. Here the CDR3 DNA reads TGTGCCAGCAGTGCGGATAGCGGGAGTGGCCAGTACTTC. This translates into CASSADSGSGQYF.

The rearrangement uses TRBV27 and TRBJ2-1; 12 bases fit TRBD2. V lost 2 bases to trimming and J lost 3 bases; unmatched junction nucleotides: 8. This CDR3 has 18 residues. The germline V gene has CDR1 MNHEY and CDR2 SMNVEV (reference sequence). The CDR3 loop is CASSLRPGLAGIYNEQFF. In nucleotides, the CDR3 is TGTGCCAGCAGTTTAAGGCCAGGACTAGCGGGAATCTACAATGAGCAGTTCTTC.

This chain links TRBV6-5 with TRBJ2-1; TRBD2 might be the D (6 bases). The germline gives CDR1 MNHEY, CDR2 SVGAGI. The CDR3 loop spans 14 amino acids. V was trimmed by 2 bases and J by 8 bases, leaving 13 bases between them. CDR3 loop: CASSYTGVGDEQFF. The CDR3 DNA reads TGTGCCAGCAGTTACACGGGGGTAGGGGATGAGCAGTTCTTC.

V usage is TRBV4-3 and J usage is TRBJ2-1; TRBD2 matches at 10 bases. Germline V gives CDR1 LGHNA, CDR2 YSLEER. The CDR3 consists of 17 residues. After removal of 1 base from V and 6 bases from J, the junction contained 9 bases not matched to a gene. CDR3 sequence: CASSQARFGLAVNEQFF. CDR3 bases: TGCGCCAGCAGCCAAGCTAGATTTGGACTAGCGGTCAATGAGCAGTTCTTC.

This chain links TRBV4-3 with TRBJ2-7, with TRBD1 matching over 7 bases. The CDR3 loop spans 13 amino acids. The junction had 2 bases not matched to a gene; V was cut back by 4 bases and J by 2 bases. CDR1 and CDR2 from the germline V gene are LGHNA and YSLEER. The DNA for the CDR3 is TGCGCCAGCAGCCGGGACAGCCCCTACGAGCAGTACTTC. It specifies CASSRDSPYEQYF.

The J gene is TRBJ1-3, the V gene TRBV6-1; the match to TRBD1 covers 7 bases. Germline V gives CDR1 MNHNS, CDR2 SASEGT. The V and J ends lost 1 base and 2 bases, in that order; junction bases with no gene match: 2. The CDR3 consists of 15 residues. The CDR3 reads CASSEETGAGNTIYF. The CDR3 nucleotides are TGTGCCAGCAGTGAAGAAACAGGGGCTGGAAACACCATATATTTT.

This chain uses TRBV4-3 with TRBJ2-7; the D gene is possibly TRBD2 (6 bases). Germline CDR1 reads LGHNA; CDR2 reads YSLEER. The CDR3 totals 13 residues. Trimming shortened V by 0 bases and J by 7 bases, and 10 bases separated the two germline ends. The DNA for the CDR3 is TGCGCCAGCAGCCAAGACGCGGGGCGGGAGCAGTACTTC. Encoded protein: CASSQDAGREQYF.

The genes are TRBV30 and TRBJ1-5; D gene unclear. This CDR3 is built from 17 residues. Trimming left V 0 bases short and J 4 bases short, with 19 bases between. CDR1 is GTSNPN and CDR2 is SVGIG in the germline V gene (reference sequence). For the CDR3, the DNA is TGTGCCTGGAGTGTGGCAGACCCGGGAGATGGAAATCAGCCCCAGCATTTT. Translation gives CAWSVADPGDGNQPQHF.